This note documents a single T cell receptor (beta chain) sequence. The CDR3 is 15 amino acids. Deletions cut 3 bases from V and 3 bases from J, with 12 bases between. CDR1 and CDR2 from the germline V gene are SGHAT and FQNNGV. Here immunoSEQ multiplex PCR was the method, and the copy in TCRdb shows in-frame clones only, minus some. The sample yields around 15,000 clones, more than 75% seen once. The data were obtained in a study of control samples from healthy donors and cancer patients. The rearrangement links TRBV11-2 to TRBJ2-1, with D possibly matching TRBD2 (6 bases). This receptor was identified in a woman in her sixties or seventies with colorectal cancer. Input material: PBMCs. The CDR3 loop is CASSFQTSLYNEQFF. The CDR3 DNA reads as TGTGCCAGCAGCTTCCAGACTAGTCTCTACAATGAGCAGTTCTTC.